The clone carrying this TCR beta chain was seen just once. Trimming removed 2 bases at V and 7 bases at J, with 17 bases between. There are 15 residues in the CDR3. Looked up from germline, CDR1 is KGHSH and CDR2 is LQKENI. This sample was taken from a study of blood T cell repertoires in COVID-19. About the study: From T cells, B-cell-depleted T cells, or PBMCs came the material, which was cDNA or gDNA.

Original processing notes: Reference gene primer amplification gave nucleated cell count estimates. The table came from immunoSEQ multiplex PCR; TCRdb's copy has only in-frame clones and leaves some out. The DNA gave D and trimming, while V, J and clone size come from that table. The data contain roughly 200,000 clones, about 88% of them singletons. This TCR was recovered from a man aged 65-85 years with acute or convalescent COVID-19. Sequenced: peripheral blood. The rearrangement uses TRBV18 and TRBJ1-2; D gene uncertain. CDR3 in amino acids: CASSPDTRGGGGYTF. The CDR3 bases are TGTGCCAGCTCACCAGACACCCGTGGTGGAGGTGGCTACACCTTC.